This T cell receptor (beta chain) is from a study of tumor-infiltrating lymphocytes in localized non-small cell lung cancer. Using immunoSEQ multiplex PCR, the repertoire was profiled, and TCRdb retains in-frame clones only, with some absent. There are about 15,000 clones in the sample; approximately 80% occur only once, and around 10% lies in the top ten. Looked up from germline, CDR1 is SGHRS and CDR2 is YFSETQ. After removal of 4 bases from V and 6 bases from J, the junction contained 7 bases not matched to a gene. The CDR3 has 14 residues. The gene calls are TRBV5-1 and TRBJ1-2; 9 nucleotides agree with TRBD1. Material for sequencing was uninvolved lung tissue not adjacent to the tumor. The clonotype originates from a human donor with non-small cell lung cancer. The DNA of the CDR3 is TGCGCCAGCAGCCGGGACAGGGCCCGGGATGGCTACACCTTC. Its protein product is CASSRDRARDGYTF.